This TCR beta chain is drawn from a study of immune evolution from preneoplasia to lung adenocarcinoma. With regard to this clone: Its specificity is not known.

The study's findings and limits: Later-stage lesions appeared to have more T cells, more diversity, less clonality.

The repertoire was sequenced with immunoSEQ multiplex PCR; TCRdb's copy has only in-frame clones and lacks some. The data contain 6,500 to 8,500 clones, 82% of them singletons. CDR3 length: 12 residues. CDR1 is MGHRA and CDR2 is YSYEKL in the germline V gene. Trimming took 3 bases from V and 8 from J, leaving 10 bases between them. Patient tissue came from resections in Japan or China, 2014–2017. Two lung cancer pathologists independently confirmed each histologic diagnosis. The receptor comes from a person between 65 and 79 years old with lung adenocarcinoma. This chain links TRBV4-1 with TRBJ1-1; the D gene is possibly TRBD1 (6 bases). The sample was FFPE minimally invasive lung adenocarcinoma tissue. CDR3: CASSQGGQEAFF. The CDR3 region has the DNA TGCGCCAGCAGCCAGGGGGGGCAAGAAGCTTTCTTT.